Listed below are T cell receptor beta chains from one sample, sequenced in a study of control samples from healthy donors and cancer patients. Data came from immunoSEQ multiplex PCR; TCRdb stores just in-frame clones and leaves some out. The data hold around 120,000 clones, with over 90% observed a single time. Sequencing input: blood. The receptors here all came from a man aged 25 to 40 in good health. Both conserved end residues are part of each CDR3. A D gene is named only where the DNA matches it firmly. Part of the rows lack a size; the others show once, few, many or a class for expanded clones.

>TRBJ1-2|NA|NA|TRBV7-2
TGTGCCAGCAGCTTAAGTGAAAGACCTAACTATGGCTACACCTTC
CASSLSERPNYGYTF
>TRBJ2-1|NA|NA|TRBV4-1
TGCGCCAGCAGCCAAGCAGATCTGAGGCAGTTCTTC
CASSQADLRQFF
>TRBJ2-5|NA|TRBD1|TRBV10-3
TGTGCCATCAGTGAAGACAGGGAAAAAAAGACCCAGTACTTC
CAISEDREKKTQYF
>TRBJ2-1|NA|TRBD2|TRBV7-2
TGTGCCAGCAGCCCATCCCCTAGCGGGGGTTACAATGAGCAGTTCTTC
CASSPSPSGGYNEQFF
>TRBJ1-2|NA|TRBD1|TRBV6-5
TGTGCCAGCAGTTACGCGGGACAGGGATATGGCTACACCTTC
CASSYAGQGYGYTF
>TRBJ1-4|once|NA|TRBV15
TGTGCCACCAGCAGAGATCTCGGGAAGAGGGAAGGAAAACTGTTTTTT
CATSRDLGKREGKLFF
>TRBJ2-2|once|NA|TRBV2
TGTGCCAGCAGTGAGTGGTGGGCCACCGGGGAGCTGTTTTTT
CASSEWWATGELFF
>TRBJ1-2|NA|TRBD1|TRBV27
TGTGCCAGCAGTTTAGTTGGCGGGGGACAGGGGGGTGGCTACACCTTC
CASSLVGGGQGGGYTF
>TRBJ1-4|NA|NA|TRBV11-2
TGTGCCAGCAGCTTACAAGCAGTAACCTATGAAAAACTGTTTTTT
CASSLQAVTYEKLFF
>TRBJ1-6|NA|NA|TRBV6-2/TRBV6-3
TGTGCCAGCAGTCCGAGGGACGGAAAACATAATTCACCCCTCCACTTT
CASSPRDGKHNSPLHF
>TRBJ1-3|NA|NA|TRBV7-6
TGTGCCAGCAGCTCCATTAACTCTGGAAACACCATATATTTT
CASSSINSGNTIYF
>TRBJ2-3|NA|TRBD2|TRBV9
TGTGCCAGCAGCCCGGTTGAACTAGCGGGGGCCACAGATACGCAGTATTTT
CASSPVELAGATDTQYF
>TRBJ1-2|NA|TRBD1|TRBV6-5
TGTGCCAGCAGTTTACGACAGGGCAGCTATGGCTACACCTTC
CASSLRQGSYGYTF
>TRBJ2-3|NA|NA|TRBV11-3
TGTGCCAGCAGCGGGCAGGGGATAGATACGCAGTATTTT
CASSGQGIDTQYF
>TRBJ1-6|once|NA|TRBV2
TGTGCCAGCAGCGACAATGAGAATTCACCCCTCCACTTT
CASSDNENSPLHF
>TRBJ1-1|NA|NA|TRBV6-5
TGTGCCAGCTTTTCCTATAACACTGAAGCTTTCTTT
CASFSYNTEAFF
>TRBJ1-2|NA|NA|TRBV5-6
TGTGCCAGCAGCTTGGTCAACGGGGCTTACACTAACTATGGCTACACCTTC
CASSLVNGAYTNYGYTF
>TRBJ2-5|once|TRBD2|TRBV24-1
TGTGCCACCCAATCGGGCGGGAGGGAGACCCAGTACTTC
CATQSGGRETQYF
>TRBJ2-3|once|NA|TRBV6-2/TRBV6-3
TGTGCCAGCAGTTACTGGTCGGGGGGCCTTAATTGGAGGGATACAGATACGCAGTATTTT
CASSYWSGGLNWRDTDTQYF
>TRBJ1-2|once|NA|TRBV30
TGTGCCTGGAGTGTACAGGACGGGGAGGGGTATAACTATGGCTACACCTTC
CAWSVQDGEGYNYGYTF
>TRBJ2-1|NA|NA|TRBV13
TGTGCCAGCAGCTTAGATATTCAGGGCTCCCATGAGCAGTTCTTC
CASSLDIQGSHEQFF
>TRBJ2-3|NA|TRBD2|TRBV24-1
TGTGCCACCAGTGACTCCGGACTAGCGGGGCCAGCGTCCACAGATACGCAGTATTTT
CATSDSGLAGPASTDTQYF
>TRBJ1-2|NA|NA|TRBV7-6
TGTGCCAGCAGCTTACAGGGTGGCGCCTATGGCTACACCTTC
CASSLQGGAYGYTF
>TRBJ1-5|NA|NA|TRBV19
TGTGCCAGTAGTATATCCTTCAATCAGCCCCAGCATTTT
CASSISFNQPQHF
>TRBJ2-6|NA|NA|TRBV27
TGTGCCAGCAGTTTGCTTTCTGGGGCCAACGTCCTGACTTTC
CASSLLSGANVLTF
>TRBJ2-5|NA|NA|TRBV30
TGTGCCTGGATGACCGGCGGGACCCAGTACTTC
CAWMTGGTQYF
>TRBJ1-5|NA|NA|TRBV28
TGTGCCAGCATCGTCGGGGGGGTCAATCAGCCCCAGCATTTT
CASIVGGVNQPQHF
>TRBJ1-5|NA|TRBD1|TRBV6-6
TGTGCCAGCAGTCTGACAGGGGGGAGGATGTCGCTGGGTCAGCCCCAGCATTTT
CASSLTGGRMSLGQPQHF
>TRBJ1-2|NA|NA|TRBV9
TGTGCCAGCAGCGCCGGGAAGGGAGGTTTCCTTACGAACACCTTC
CASSAGKGGFLTNTF
>TRBJ1-6|NA|NA|TRBV11-2
TGTGCCAGCAGCTTACCCTCATATAATTCACCCCTCCACTTT
CASSLPSYNSPLHF
>TRBJ1-1|NA|TRBD1|TRBV7-2
TGTGCCAGCAGCTTATTAGGGACAGGGAACACTGAAGCTTTCTTT
CASSLLGTGNTEAFF
>TRBJ1-2|NA|NA|TRBV5-1
TGCGCCAGCAGCTCTGGGGGGCAGATCTATGGCTACACCTTC
CASSSGGQIYGYTF
>TRBJ2-3|NA|NA|TRBV12-3/TRBV12-4
TGTGCCAGCAGTTTCAACCACGCAGATACGCAGTATTTT
CASSFNHADTQYF
>TRBJ1-3|medium-sized|NA|TRBV6-5
TGTGCCAGCAGATATGGTGAGTACGGAAACACCATATATTTT
CASRYGEYGNTIYF
>TRBJ2-1|NA|NA|TRBV24-1
TGTGCCACCAGTGACTACAGGGAGGATGAGCAGTTCTTC
CATSDYREDEQFF
>TRBJ2-1|NA|NA|TRBV10-3
TGTGCCATCAGTGAAAGGGACAATGAGCAGTTCTTC
CAISERDNEQFF
>TRBJ1-5|NA|NA|TRBV7-9
TGTGCCAGCAGCTTAGGGACAGCCTCAGTGCAGCCCCAGCATTTT
CASSLGTASVQPQHF
>TRBJ2-4|NA|TRBD2|TRBV11-3
TGTGCCAGCAGCTTAGTCTCCGGGGGGGCCAAAAACATTCAGTACTTC
CASSLVSGGAKNIQYF
>TRBJ1-6|NA|TRBD1|TRBV14
TGTGCCAGCAGCCAGAGGGGGCAGTTTTATAATTCACCCCTCCACTTT
CASSQRGQFYNSPLHF
>TRBJ2-2|NA|NA|TRBV9
TGTGCCAGCAGCGTAGTACAGACCACCGGGGAGCTGTTTTTT
CASSVVQTTGELFF
>TRBJ2-1|NA|NA|TRBV27
TGTGCCAGCAGTTTCCCCCCCGCCTACAATGAGCAGTTCTTC
CASSFPPAYNEQFF
>TRBJ1-4|NA|NA|TRBV21-1
TGTGCCAGCACAGGACAGGGGGAAAAACTGTTTTTT
CASTGQGEKLFF
>TRBJ1-2|NA|TRBD1|TRBV28
TGTGCCAGCCTAACCGGGACAGGGGACTATGGCTACACCTTC
CASLTGTGDYGYTF
>TRBJ1-4|NA|NA|TRBV27
TGTGCCAGCAGTTTACGCCCCTCCCCGTCGGGGATGGAAAAACTGTTTTTT
CASSLRPSPSGMEKLFF
>TRBJ2-5|NA|TRBD2|TRBV2
TGTGCCAGCAGTGAGCGGGGGGGGGAGTACTTC
CASSERGGEYF
>TRBJ1-3|NA|NA|TRBV30
TGTGCTCGGGACGGACATAGCTCTGGAAACACCATATATTTT
CARDGHSSGNTIYF
>TRBJ1-2|once|NA|TRBV23-1
TGCGCCAGCGGTCAGTGGTTTCCGCCCTGGGTCGGCGATGGCTACACCTTC
CASGQWFPPWVGDGYTF
>TRBJ2-7|NA|TRBD1|TRBV13
TGTGCCAGCAGCTCAACGACAGGGGGCTCCTACGAGCAGTACTTC
CASSSTTGGSYEQYF
>TRBJ2-3|NA|TRBD2|TRBV27
TGTGCCAGCAGGCTCAGCGGGGGGGCCTTAATCCCAGATACGCAGTATTTT
CASRLSGGALIPDTQYF
>TRBJ1-2|NA|NA|TRBV27
TGTGCCAGCAGTTTTACGGGACAAGGTGGCTACACCTTC
CASSFTGQGGYTF
>TRBJ2-5|few|TRBD1|TRBV6-5
TGTGCCAGCAGTTACGAACAGGGGGAGACCCAGTACTTC
CASSYEQGETQYF